The 31 T cell receptor beta chains below come from one sample, sequenced in a study of cytomegalovirus exposure and HLA in healthy donors. Primers included in the PCR were 60 Vbeta and 13 Jbeta primers. Some clones are missing from TCRdb's copy, which holds only in-frame ones; the method was immunoSEQ multiplex PCR. The table lists fewer than 90,000 clones, 70% to 80% of them singletons. Source material: PBMCs. The source is a woman aged 45 to 65 in good health and CMV-seropositive.

The chain links TRBV5-1 to TRBJ2-1, with TRBD1 matching over 9 bases. Germline assignment: CDR1 SGHRS and CDR2 YFSETQ. CDR3 size: 16 residues. The trim removed 3 bases at V and 4 bases at J, leaving 8 bases unmatched. In DNA form, the CDR3 reads TGCGCCAGCAGCTCGGGGTCCGGGACAGGGTACAATGAGCAGTTCTTC. It specifies CASSSGSGTGYNEQFF.

This chain uses TRBV28 with TRBJ1-5; no clear D. Trimming took off 10 bases at V and 0 bases at J, with 10 bases between the two ends. Per germline, CDR1 MDHEN and CDR2 SYDVKM. The CDR3 is 13 residues long. The CDR3 sequence: CATNRDSNQPQHF. The CDR3 DNA follows: TGTGCCACTAACCGGGATAGCAATCAGCCCCAGCATTTT. Based on the CDR3 plus reference TRBV28 and TRBJ1-5, the full variable domain is DVKVTQSSRYLVKRTGEKVFLECVQDMDHENMFWYRQDPGLGLRLIYFSYDVKMKEKGDIPEGYSVSREKKERFSLILESASTNQTSMYLCATNRDSNQPQHFGDGTRLSIL.

This clone was found many times. J is TRBJ1-5 and V is TRBV25-1; maybe TRBD1 (6 bases). V was pared by 4 bases and J by 3 bases, with 19 bases between. Germline CDR1 MGHDK, CDR2 SYGVNS. The CDR3 loop spans 17 amino acids. The DNA for the CDR3 is TGTGCCAGCAGTGGCTTCGACAGAGGGGGTACCAATCAGCCCCAGCATTTT. Amino acid sequence: CASSGFDRGGTNQPQHF.

This chain joins TRBV2 and TRBJ1-1; no reliable D call. V was pared by 7 bases and J by 6 bases, with 12 bases between. This CDR3 comprises 12 residues. Germline loops: CDR1 SNHLY, CDR2 FYNNEI. The CDR3 reads CASIPGSPEAFF. Here the CDR3 DNA reads TGTGCCAGCATACCGGGGTCCCCTGAAGCTTTCTTT.

This clone has only a few counts. The chain combines TRBV19 with TRBJ1-2, with D possibly being TRBD1 (6 bases). V lost 6 bases, J lost 4 bases, and 15 bases lay in between. The CDR3 extends over 14 amino acids. Germline-derived CDR1 and CDR2 are LNHDA and SQIVND (reference sequence). CDR3 sequence (DNA): TGTGCCAGTAGATTGAACAGGGTCTCCTATGGCTACACCTTC. It translates to CASRLNRVSYGYTF.

This clone was recorded a few times. The rearrangement uses TRBV18 and TRBJ2-7; the D gene is possibly TRBD1 (5 bases). The germline CDR1 and CDR2 sequences are KGHSH and LQKENI. Trimming took off 0 bases at V and 12 bases at J, with 24 bases between the two ends. The CDR3 has 16 residues. The CDR3: CASSPPLTVQGGEMYF. CDR3 nucleotide sequence: TGTGCCAGCTCACCACCGTTAACTGTCCAGGGTGGGGAAATGTACTTC. The variable domain in full, with the rest retrieved from reference TRBV18 and TRBJ2-7, is NAGVMQNPRHLVRRRGQEARLRCSPMKGHSHVYWYRQLPEEGLKFMVYLQKENIIDESGMPKERFSAEFPKEGPSILRIQQVVRGDSAAYFCASSPPLTVQGGEMYFGPGTRLTVT.

In its sample, this clone was seen a few times. The CDR3 DNA sequence: TGTGCCAGCAGCTCTACCGGGACTAGCGGGAACCATGAGCAGTTCTTC. Amino acid sequence: CASSSTGTSGNHEQFF. The genes are TRBV7-3 and TRBJ2-1, with TRBD2 identical over 13 bases. V lost 4 bases to trimming and J lost 8 bases; unmatched junction nucleotides: 8. CDR3 length equals 16 residues. Per the germline V gene, CDR1 is SGHTA and CDR2 is FQGTGA.

This clone appeared a few times. The rearrangement joins TRBV7-8 to TRBJ2-2, with D possibly TRBD2 on 6 matching bases. Trimming shortened V by 1 base and J by 6 bases, and 9 bases separated the two germline ends. This CDR3 contains 14 residues. Germline V CDR1 and CDR2: SGHVS, FQNEAQ. CDR3 in amino acids: CASSLDTGAGELFF. In DNA, the CDR3 is TGTGCCAGCAGCTTAGATACGGGGGCCGGGGAGCTGTTTTTT.

The sample holds a few counts of this clone. V gene TRBV1 combines with J gene TRBJ2-1; the table's TRBD2 call for D was not verified on the DNA. TRBV1 is a pseudogene locus. CDR3 size: 15 residues. The CDR3 coding sequence is TGCACCAGCAGCCAAGGGAACGGGAGGGTCAATGAGCAGTTCTTC. Its protein product is CTSSQGNGRVNEQFF.

This sequence joins TRBV5-6 and TRBJ2-1; 8 bases align to TRBD2. This CDR3 has 14 residues. V gave up 2 bases and J gave up 9 bases; unmatched junction bases: 7. CDR1 is SGHDT, CDR2 YYEEEE, per germline. The CDR3 region has the DNA TGTGCCAGCAGCTTCAGCGGGAGCAGGGTTGAGCAGTTCTTC. Residues: CASSFSGSRVEQFF.

CDR3 sequence: CASSPDRGRGYTF. CDR3 sequence (DNA): TGTGCCAGCTCACCGGACAGGGGGCGCGGCTACACCTTC. The gene calls are TRBV18 and TRBJ1-2; 11 bases map to TRBD1. In germline, CDR1 is KGHSH, CDR2 LQKENI. CDR3 size: 13 residues. V lost 3 bases and J lost 8; bases outside the gene matches: 2.

This clone turned up a few times. This chain connects TRBV30 to TRBJ2-1; 9 bases align to TRBD2. The CDR3 spans 15 residues. The germline V gene has CDR1 GTSNPN and CDR2 SVGIG (reference sequence). J lost 3 bases, V lost 5 bases, and 8 bases had no gene match. The CDR3 sequence is CAWDAGGHFYNEQFF. DNA for the CDR3: TGTGCCTGGGACGCGGGAGGGCACTTCTACAATGAGCAGTTCTTC.

Here the CDR3 DNA reads TGCGCCAGCAGCCGCGGGACTAGCGGCACAGATACGCAGTATTTT. Its translation is CASSRGTSGTDTQYF. V is TRBV5-1 and J is TRBJ2-3; 10 bases match TRBD2. CDR3 length: 15 residues. Germline V gene sequence: CDR1 SGHRS, CDR2 YFSETQ. With 4 bases clipped from V and 1 base from J, the junction kept 3 bases outside the gene matches.

The chain combines TRBV30 with TRBJ2-7; 9 bases agree with TRBD2. This CDR3 spans 14 amino acids. The V and J ends lost 2 bases and 2 bases, in that order; junction bases with no gene match: 4. Germline V gene lookup returns CDR1 GTSNPN and CDR2 SVGIG (reference sequence). The CDR3 reads CAWSRSGSAYEQYF. The CDR3 DNA reads TGTGCCTGGAGTCGTAGCGGGAGCGCCTACGAGCAGTACTTC.

This clone was seen a single time. V gene TRBV10-1 combines with J gene TRBJ1-4, with a possible D match to TRBD1 (6 bases). The CDR3 loop spans 14 amino acids. Per germline, CDR1 WNHNN and CDR2 SYGVQD (reference sequence). V dropped 6 bases and J dropped 4 bases, with 12 bases sitting between them. CDR3 bases: TGCGCCAGCAGCACAGGGCACGGTAATGAAAAACTGTTTTTT. Protein: CASSTGHGNEKLFF.

This CDR3 reads CASSQGNSGGVRGYTF. The DNA for the CDR3 is TGCGCCAGCAGCCAAGGGAACAGTGGCGGGGTGCGCGGCTACACCTTC. The chain links TRBV4-1 to TRBJ1-2; D not resolved. The ends were cut back, 1 base at V and 8 bases at J, with 20 bases in the middle. The germline CDR1 and CDR2 sequences are MGHRA and YSYEKL. The CDR3 runs 16 residues.

V usage is TRBV27 and J usage is TRBJ1-3; 9 positions match TRBD1. CDR3 length: 14 amino acids. Unmatched junction bases numbered 3, after V lost 7 bases and J lost 2 bases. CDR1 is MNHEY, CDR2 SMNVEV, per germline (reference sequence). The CDR3 region is CASKRDRAGNTIYF. The CDR3 DNA reads as TGTGCCAGCAAAAGGGACAGGGCTGGAAACACCATATATTTT.

V gene TRBV29-1 combines with J gene TRBJ2-7, with 10 bases lining up with TRBD1. V lost 6 bases to trimming and J lost 4 bases; unmatched junction nucleotides: 6. From germline, CDR1 is SQVTM and CDR2 ANQGSEA. CDR3 length: 13 amino acids. DNA of the CDR3: TGCAGCGTCCCCACGGGACAGGGGTACGAGCAGTACTTC. Amino acids: CSVPTGQGYEQYF.

This clone has only a few counts. The chain links TRBV5-4 to TRBJ2-7, with TRBD2 matching over 14 bases. The CDR3 runs 16 residues. Trimming at V came to 3 bases and at J to 0 bases, leaving 2 bases not matched to a gene. The germline gives CDR1 SGHNT, CDR2 YYREEE (reference sequence). CDR3 protein: CASSSGTSGSSYEQYF. CDR3 DNA: TGTGCCAGCAGCTCCGGGACTAGCGGGAGCTCCTACGAGCAGTACTTC. Full variable domain (missing parts from reference TRBV5-4 and TRBJ2-7): ETGVTQSPTHLIKTRGQQVTLRCSSQSGHNTVSWYQQALGQGPQFIFQYYREEENGRGNFPPRFSGLQFPNYSSELNVNALELDDSALYLCASSSGTSGSSYEQYFGPGTRLTVT.

This rearrangement joins TRBV2 to TRBJ2-3; 7 nucleotides align to TRBD1. V gave up 6 bases and J gave up 6 bases; unmatched junction bases: 9. Germline CDR1 and CDR2: SNHLY and FYNNEI. CDR3 length: 14 amino acids. CDR3: CASRRQGIRDTQYF. CDR3 in DNA: TGTGCCAGCAGGAGACAGGGTATCAGGGATACGCAGTATTTT.

This clone came up a few times. The chain couples TRBV6-6 to TRBJ1-1, with TRBD1 as a possible D gene (6 bases). Trimming stripped 6 bases from V and 3 bases from J, with 20 bases between. The germline CDR1 and CDR2 sequences are MNHNY and SVGAGI (reference sequence). This CDR3 is built from 16 residues. CDR3 loop: CASSQGQSGVYTEAFF. CDR3 bases: TGTGCCAGCAGCCAAGGTCAATCAGGGGTGTACACTGAAGCTTTCTTT.

Concerning this clone: The same CDR3 can be traced to other DNA sequences in this sample. The chain has TRBV6-1 and TRBJ1-5, with D perhaps TRBD1 (5 bases). V was pared by 4 bases and J by 5 bases, with 12 bases between. Germline values: CDR1 MNHNS, CDR2 SASEGT. This CDR3 has 14 amino acids. CDR3 DNA sequence: TGTGCCAGCAGTGGTCAGGGCCAGGATCAGCCCCAGCATTTT. Translated: CASSGQGQDQPQHF.

V and J are TRBV27 and TRBJ1-2; no firm D call. This CDR3 region has 16 residues. The germline gives CDR1 MNHEY, CDR2 SMNVEV (reference sequence). Trimming removed 0 bases at V and 5 bases at J, with 16 bases between. The CDR3 nucleotides are TGTGCCAGCAGTTTATCGTTGGGAGGAGGCCATTATGGCTACACCTTC. Translating gives CASSLSLGGGHYGYTF.

This clone was seen a handful of times. The V call is TRBV2, the J call TRBJ1-4, with a tentative D call TRBD1 (6 bases). CDR1 is SNHLY and CDR2 is FYNNEI in the germline V gene. V was clipped by 6 bases and J by 5 bases, with 13 bases between them. This CDR3 spans 14 amino acids. CDR3 sequence reads: CASREDRANEKLFF. CDR3 coding DNA: TGTGCCAGCAGGGAGGACAGAGCGAATGAAAAACTGTTTTTT.

V usage is TRBV30 and J usage is TRBJ1-1; 12 bases fit TRBD1. Trimming took 2 bases from V and 4 from J; bases not matched to a gene: 11. CDR3 size: 17 residues. Germline-derived CDR1 and CDR2 are GTSNPN and SVGIG (reference sequence). CDR3 loop: CAWSHLGQGARGTEAFF. In nucleotides, the CDR3 is TGTGCCTGGAGTCATCTGGGACAGGGGGCCAGGGGCACTGAAGCTTTCTTT.

The chain links TRBV11-2 to TRBJ1-2; unclear D gene. Between the trimmed V and J ends, which lost 5 bases and 8 bases, there was a span of 15 bases. The CDR3 has 13 residues. Germline V gene sequence: CDR1 SGHAT, CDR2 FQNNGV. The chain's CDR3 is CASSAYNERGYTF. Written as DNA, the CDR3 is TGTGCCAGCAGCGCCTATAACGAGAGGGGCTACACCTTC. The full variable domain, with the rest looked up from reference TRBV11-2 and TRBJ1-2, is EAGVAQSPRYKIIEKRQSVAFWCNPISGHATLYWYQQILGQGPKLLIQFQNNGVVDDSQLPKDRFSAERLKGVDSTLKIQPAKLEDSAVYLCASSAYNERGYTFGSGTRLTVV.

V is TRBV5-4 and J is TRBJ1-1, with D maybe TRBD1 (5 bases). Germline V lookup: CDR1 SGHNT, CDR2 YYREEE (reference sequence). The CDR3 spans 15 residues. Deletions cut 4 bases from V and 3 bases from J, with 16 bases between. CDR3 sequence: CASSSLGSGDTEAFF. The CDR3 DNA sequence: TGTGCCAGCAGCAGTCTGGGGTCGGGGGACACTGAAGCTTTCTTT.

This chain connects TRBV7-2 to TRBJ1-5; unclear D gene. The CDR3 is 14 amino acids. Germline assignment: CDR1 SGHTA and CDR2 FQGNSA. Trimming took 1 base from V and 9 from J, leaving 13 bases between them. The CDR3 bases are TGTGCCAGCAGCTTAGGGGCCCACGAACCGCCCCAGCATTTT. This gives the protein CASSLGAHEPPQHF.

This clone was seen only a few times. The chain carries TRBV6-4 and TRBJ2-2; 7 bases are a match to TRBD1. Unmatched junction bases numbered 0, after V lost 2 bases and J lost 3 bases. This CDR3 region has 14 residues. The germline V gene has CDR1 MRHNA and CDR2 SNTAGT. The DNA for the CDR3 is TGTGCCAGCAGTGACGGACAGGACACCGGGGAGCTGTTTTTT. Protein sequence: CASSDGQDTGELFF.

V gene TRBV5-5 combines with J gene TRBJ2-7; TRBD1 aligns across 10 bases. Per the germline V gene, CDR1 is SGHKS and CDR2 is YYEKEE (reference sequence). J was trimmed by 3 bases and V by 0 bases; bases with no gene match: 9. The CDR3 contains 17 residues. This chain's CDR3 is CASSLVAVGQGDYEQYF. The CDR3 nucleotides read TGTGCCAGCAGCTTGGTGGCGGTCGGACAGGGGGACTACGAGCAGTACTTC.

The V call is TRBV4-3, the J call TRBJ1-4; D ambiguous. CDR3 length equals 15 residues. V shed 1 base and J shed 3 bases, with 9 bases lying between them. Germline CDR1 LGHNA, CDR2 YSLEER. In nucleotides, the CDR3 is TGCGCCAGCAGCCAAGCTCCGGGAGCTAATGAAAAACTGTTTTTT. Protein sequence: CASSQAPGANEKLFF.